A selection of T cell receptor beta chains follows, all from one sample in a study of radiation and T cells in renal cell carcinoma. Sequencing was performed with immunoSEQ multiplex PCR; in TCRdb, only in-frame clones are kept and a portion is missing. The data hold some 100,000 clones, with 84% observed a single time. The material was blood, obtained from a patient whose treatment included radiotherapy and nephrectomy. These receptors came from a man aged 55-75 years with renal cell carcinoma. Each CDR3 is given with its conserved first and last residue. D genes are given only for firm matches. Clone size is given for some rows only: seen once, a few or many times, or a class if the clone is expanded.

V gene	J gene	clone size	D gene	CDR3 DNA	CDR3 protein
TRBV19	TRBJ1-2	-	-	TGTGAGCTGCGCGGGACTACTCCAGCCTATGGCTACACCTTC	CELRGTTPAYGYTF
TRBV6-5	TRBJ1-2	-	-	TGTGCCAGCGGAGTGGGGGGGACCGCTAACTATGGCTACACCTTC	CASGVGGTANYGYTF
TRBV5-4	TRBJ2-7	-	TRBD2	TGTGCCAGCAGCTTGGGAGGACTAGCCTCCTACGAGCAGTACTTC	CASSLGGLASYEQYF
TRBV28	TRBJ1-1	-	-	TGTGCCAGCAGTTTTGCGGGGCTGGTAACTGAAGCTTTCTTT	CASSFAGLVTEAFF
TRBV19	TRBJ2-7	few	-	TGTGCCAGTAGGGGTGAAGACGAGCAGTACTTC	CASRGEDEQYF
TRBV19	TRBJ2-7	-	TRBD1	TGTGCCAGTAGTATGGGACAGGGGGCTCTCGGACAACACTACGAGCAGTACTTC	CASSMGQGALGQHYEQYF
TRBV7-9	TRBJ1-2	medium-sized	-	TGTGCCAGCAGCTTAGAAGTGGTTGGCTACACCTTC	CASSLEVVGYTF
TRBV19	TRBJ2-7	few	TRBD2	TGTGCCAGTAGTCCCGGGACTAGCGAGTACGAGCAGTACTTC	CASSPGTSEYEQYF
TRBV30	TRBJ2-3	-	-	TGTGCCTGGAGCTCCGGGGGCACAGATACGCAGTATTTT	CAWSSGGTDTQYF
TRBV7-9	TRBJ2-5	-	-	TGTGCCAGCAGCTCCAGTACCCAGTACTTC	CASSSSTQYF
TRBV2	TRBJ2-7	few	TRBD1	TGTGCCAGCAGACAGGACAGGGGAAGCTCCTACGAGCAGTACTTC	CASRQDRGSSYEQYF
TRBV19	TRBJ2-7	-	TRBD2	TGTGCCAGTAGTATGTTGACTAGCCCGGGGGAGCAGTACTTC	CASSMLTSPGEQYF
TRBV6-4	TRBJ2-3	-	TRBD2	TGTGCCAGCAGTGGACTAGCGGGAGCAGATACGCAGTATTTT	CASSGLAGADTQYF
TRBV9	TRBJ2-1	-	-	TGTGCCAGCAGCGCCCGGGATCACAATGAGCAGTTCTTC	CASSARDHNEQFF
TRBV30	TRBJ2-3	-	-	TGTGCCTGGAGTCCGGACGGGTATACGCAGTATTTT	CAWSPDGYTQYF
TRBV7-2	TRBJ1-1	-	-	TGTGCCAGCAGCTTAGAGGGAGGGCTGAGCACTGAAGCTTTCTTT	CASSLEGGLSTEAFF
TRBV10-2	TRBJ2-1	-	TRBD2	TGCGCCAGCAGTGAGTTCTCCAGCGGGAAGGGGCAGTTCTTC	CASSEFSSGKGQFF
TRBV5-5	TRBJ1-1	once	-	TGTGCCAGCAGCTTCTTAGGGGGTCCTGGGCGTGCTTTCTTT	CASSFLGGPGRAFF
TRBV4-1	TRBJ1-4	-	-	TGCGCCAGCAGCTGGGGAACAGGGCTCAATAATGAAAAACTGTTTTTT	CASSWGTGLNNEKLFF
TRBV4-1	TRBJ1-3	-	-	TGCGCCAGCAGCCAAGAAGGGACAACTGGAAACACCATATATTTT	CASSQEGTTGNTIYF
TRBV10-3	TRBJ2-3	-	TRBD1	TGTGCCATCAGTGGGGGGACCGACAGGGTTAAAGGAGATACGCAGTATTTT	CAISGGTDRVKGDTQYF
TRBV6-5	TRBJ2-3	-	TRBD1	TGTGCCAGCAGCCGACAGGGGGGTCAAGCAGATACGCAGTATTTT	CASSRQGGQADTQYF